One T cell receptor (beta chain) is described in this entry. The data originate from a study of blood T cell repertoires in COVID-19. Repertoires were generated with immunoSEQ multiplex PCR, while TCRdb's copy carries only in-frame clones and drops some. The data contain under 450,000 clones, around four fifths of them seen just once; the ten biggest clones take up 5% to 6%. J was trimmed by 10 bases and V by 7 bases; bases with no gene match: 10. Germline CDR1 and CDR2: ENHRY and SYGVKD. CDR3 length: 13 residues. Material: PBMCs or T cells enriched from blood (not recorded which). V and J are TRBV10-3 and TRBJ1-1; 9 nucleotides match TRBD1. The sequence was collected from a woman aged 50 to 65 who had recovered from COVID-19. The chain's CDR3 is CAITATGGAIAFF. The CDR3 nucleotides read TGTGCCATCACCGCAACAGGGGGCGCGATAGCTTTCTTT.